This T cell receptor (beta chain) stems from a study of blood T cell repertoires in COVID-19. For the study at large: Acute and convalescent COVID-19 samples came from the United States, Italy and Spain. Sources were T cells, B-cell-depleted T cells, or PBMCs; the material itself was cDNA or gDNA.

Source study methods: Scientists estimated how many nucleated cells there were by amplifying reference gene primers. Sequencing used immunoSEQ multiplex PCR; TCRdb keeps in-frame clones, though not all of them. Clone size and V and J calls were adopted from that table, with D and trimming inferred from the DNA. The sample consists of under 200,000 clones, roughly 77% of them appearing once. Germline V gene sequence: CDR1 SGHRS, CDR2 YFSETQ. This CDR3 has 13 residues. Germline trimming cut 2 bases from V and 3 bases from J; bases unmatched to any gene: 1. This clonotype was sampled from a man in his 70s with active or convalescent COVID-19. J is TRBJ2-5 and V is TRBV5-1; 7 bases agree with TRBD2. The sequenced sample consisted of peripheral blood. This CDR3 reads CASSFRGEETQYF. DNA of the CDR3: TGCGCCAGCAGCTTTCGGGGGGAAGAGACCCAGTACTTC.